This T cell receptor (beta chain) was sequenced for a study of molecular identifiers for immune sequencing clone quantification (dated by TCRdb to about 2018). Some background on the complete study: For a replicate experiment, RNA from approximately 20,000 or 100,000 naive CD8 T cells was divided into five aliquots, and four of the five aliquots were sequenced. This methods study used CD8 T cells to benchmark TCR RNA copy counting and molecular-identifier clustering-based TCR repertoire sequencing (MIDCIRS).

Libraries were built with PCR. The sequencer listed for this sample is Illumina HiSeq 4000. Bulk TCR libraries were generated as previously described, with the TCR primers listed in Table S5 used. Purification of total RNA was performed with the Qiagen AllPrep DNA/RNA kit. Before analysis, reads from multiple sequencing runs of one library were combined. The study's own analysis went as follows. Reads were retained only if the reads had an exact TCR constant sequence, and the retained reads were trimmed to 150 nt and grouped according to their 12-nt molecular barcodes. Reads within each barcode group were sub-clustered using a 15% Levenshtein threshold, and quality-weighted consensus sequences were constructed for each RNA molecule. Non-functional sequences were removed, as were lower-count sequences one edit away from another. Based on a fit of two negative binomial distributions, barcode sub-clusters having less than 20% of the maximum read count were discarded. Clones were called with MiXCR by TCRdb after fastp trimmed the public reads at Q25, and only in-frame beta chains were retained. For every CDR3 protein sequence, its rows merge into one entry that carries the most common genes and DNA. The V and J calls come from TCRdb's annotation, not from the publication. The sample table records some 320,000 distinct CDR3 sequences; about 21% of these occur just once. Together, the top ten hold 0.75% to 0.85% of the sample.

This clonotype was seen more than once but under ten times. What this receptor recognizes is not known. No base-level quality is on record; no much larger clone is a single base apart. Including the terminal cysteine and phenylalanine, the CDR3 comprises 14 residues. Of the read, only the CDR3 DNA is kept; its 42 bases are in frame from base 1. CDR1 and CDR2 are read off the germline V gene as SGHTA and FQGNSA. V is shortened by 4 bases, J by 4 bases, and the region joining them spans 14 bases. Libraries of naive CD8 T cells were built from anywhere between roughly 17,000 and 1,000,000 sorted cells, with 10%, 30% or 50% of the purified RNA used. Naive CD8 T cells, defined as CD8+CD4-CCR7+CD45RA+, were FACS-sorted into RLT Plus buffer on a BD FACSAria II. To test detection sensitivity, Jurkat RNA equal to under 13 TCR copies was added to samples of about 20,000-1,000,000 naive CD8 T cells. CD8 T cells were enriched using RosetteSep CD8+ T Cell Enrichment Cocktail and Ficoll-Paque, and the enriched cells then underwent ACK red cell lysis.

Study-level results and caveats: In CMV-specific effector cells, clones with more than 20 RNA copies accounted for over 98% of molecules, whereas in naive cells such clones accounted for under 1%. Modeling gave roughly 3 recovered TCR RNA copies per cell versus around 9.9 by digital PCR, implying 25% to 30% capture efficiency. When barcode sub-clustering was omitted, TCR diversity was inflated by chimeric consensus sequences, with chimeras reaching as high as 47%. The naive libraries included spiked-in Jurkat TCR RNA (10 copies' worth), and this Jurkat TCR RNA is not part of the donor repertoire. Spiked-in Jurkat TCR RNA equal to a single cell's worth was reported to be detectable even within one million naive CD8 T cells. Highly expanded clone sizes could be underestimated if identical TCR molecules share a barcode.

The sequenced material came from naive CD8+ T cells from blood, with Jurkat cell RNA spiked in. This specimen's cell subset or site label, per the study, means: FACS-sorted CD8+CD4-CCR7+CD45RA+ naive T cells. The chain links TRBV7-2 with TRBJ2-7, with TRBD1 perhaps the D gene, on 6 matching bases. This clonotype originated in a human donor in good health. Some libraries in this study had Jurkat cell RNA spiked in. CDR3 reads: CASSSMLGAYEQYF. The nucleotide sequence reads as follows: TGTGCCAGCAGCTCAATGTTGGGGGCATACGAGCAGTACTTC.